This entry features one T cell receptor beta chain sequence. Distinct nucleotide sequences in the sample also encode this CDR3. CDR1 is LGHDT and CDR2 is YNNKEL in the germline V gene (reference sequence). The CDR3 length is 16 residues. The trim removed 2 bases at V and 8 bases at J, leaving 4 bases unmatched. In the study's own analysis: Nucleated cell number was recorded as an estimate derived from reference gene primer amplification. Profiling relied on immunoSEQ multiplex PCR, and the TCRdb table lists in-frame clones only, not all of them. That table furnishes V, J and clone size, whereas the DNA furnished D and trimming. The sample carries 150,000 to 200,000 clones, 60% to 80% recorded once. This specimen comes from a study of blood T cell repertoires in COVID-19.

Sequenced material: peripheral blood. The sequence was collected from a woman aged 70-85 years with acute or convalescent COVID-19. The rearrangement links TRBV3-1 (or the pseudogene TRBV3-2) to TRBJ2-2, with TRBD2 matching 14 bases. In nucleotides, the CDR3 is TGTGCCAGCAGCCAACCCGGGACTAGCGGGAGTGGGGAGCTGTTTTTT. Its translation: CASSQPGTSGSGELFF.